One and the same sample provided the 14 T cell receptor beta chains below, sequenced in a study of blood T cell repertoires in COVID-19. Produced via immunoSEQ multiplex PCR; TCRdb's table is partial and in-frame only. The sample gives 300,000 to 400,000 clones, around 91% of which show up once; under 3.5% is in the top ten. The sequencing input was peripheral blood. These receptor sequences come from a woman aged 18 to 35 who had recovered from COVID-19.

The chain is built from TRBV2 and TRBJ1-6, with unresolved D. This CDR3 comprises 14 residues. Germline V gene data show CDR1 as SNHLY and CDR2 as FYNNEI. Trimming stripped 1 base from V and 9 bases from J, with 10 bases between. The CDR3 loop is CASSEDSHSSPLHF. CDR3 nucleotide sequence: TGTGCCAGCAGTGAAGACAGTCATAGTTCACCCCTCCACTTT.

This clone was found once. The rearrangement joins TRBV5-6 to TRBJ2-3; 9 bases align to TRBD2. Per the germline V gene, CDR1 is SGHDT and CDR2 is YYEEEE. CDR3 size: 16 residues. J gave up 2 bases and V 4 bases, and 8 bases lay outside the gene matches. The CDR3, as DNA: TGTGCCAGCAGCGCCCTCGGCGGGAGGGACACAGATACGCAGTATTTT. This encodes CASSALGGRDTDTQYF.

This clone showed up just once. CDR3 loop: CASSILGRGGQETQYF. The CDR3 DNA is TGTGCCAGTAGTATACTAGGCCGGGGGGGCCAAGAGACCCAGTACTTC. The chain is built from TRBV19 and TRBJ2-5, with 8 bases aligning to TRBD2. The CDR3 is 16 amino acids. Germline values: CDR1 LNHDA, CDR2 SQIVND (reference sequence). Trimming at V came to 2 bases and at J to 1 base, leaving 6 bases not matched to a gene.

The V and J genes are TRBV7-9 and TRBJ2-2; perhaps TRBD1 as D (6 bases). This CDR3 spans 16 amino acids. Germline V gives CDR1 SEHNR, CDR2 FQNEAQ (reference sequence). V was trimmed by 3 bases and J by 3 bases, leaving 14 bases between them. CDR3 region: CASSFGLGADTGELFF. The CDR3 nucleotides are TGTGCCAGCAGCTTCGGGCTGGGGGCGGACACCGGGGAGCTGTTTTTT.

This clone was recorded a few times. The chain links TRBV4-1 to TRBJ2-7, with D possibly TRBD2 on 5 matching bases. Per the germline V gene, CDR1 is MGHRA and CDR2 is YSYEKL. Trimming took off 3 bases at V and 11 bases at J, with 17 bases between the two ends. CDR3 size: 13 residues. The CDR3 DNA follows: TGCGCCAGCAGCCACCAGATTCTCCCGCGGGAGTACGTC. Residues: CASSHQILPREYV.

The chain has TRBV5-1 and TRBJ2-3; TRBD1 matches 7 bases. With V trimmed by 3 bases and J by 0 bases, 4 bases remained unmatched. Germline assignment: CDR1 SGHRS and CDR2 YFSETQ. CDR3 length equals 15 residues. CDR3 amino acids: CASSSRTGSTDTQYF. As DNA, the CDR3 is TGCGCCAGCAGCTCACGGACAGGAAGCACAGATACGCAGTATTTT.

The chain joins TRBV5-1 to TRBJ2-3; TRBD2 matches 13 bases. From germline, CDR1 is SGHRS and CDR2 YFSETQ. V lost 0 bases and J lost 6; bases outside the gene matches: 7. The CDR3 runs to 17 residues. The CDR3, as DNA: TGCGCCAGCAGCTTGGAGACTAGCGGGAGGCTGGGGGATACGCAGTATTTT. This gives the protein CASSLETSGRLGDTQYF.

The chain uses TRBV18 and TRBJ2-1; 12 bases are shared with TRBD2. Germline V gene sequence: CDR1 KGHSH, CDR2 LQKENI. The V gene end was trimmed by 3 bases and the J gene end by 3 bases; junction bases not matched to a gene: 3. The CDR3 consists of 16 residues. The CDR3 bases are TGTGCCAGCTCACCCCGACTAGCGGGAGTCTACAATGAGCAGTTCTTC. The encoded protein is CASSPRLAGVYNEQFF.

The V and J genes are TRBV19 and TRBJ1-5, with 7 bases lining up with TRBD1. Germline CDR1 and CDR2: LNHDA and SQIVND (reference sequence). The CDR3 totals 17 residues. With 6 bases clipped from V and 1 base from J, the junction kept 12 bases outside the gene matches. The CDR3 sequence is CASRQPGGASSNQPQHF. The CDR3 DNA reads as TGTGCCAGTAGGCAGCCAGGGGGAGCGTCGAGCAATCAGCCCCAGCATTTT.

The V call is TRBV7-2, the J call TRBJ2-3; no firm D call. The V gene lost 3 bases and the J gene lost 4 bases, with 11 bases spanning the gap. The CDR3 has 14 residues. Germline CDR1 reads SGHTA; CDR2 reads FQGNSA. The CDR3 DNA is TGTGCCAGCAGCTTTAGGAGAACGCCAGATACGCAGTATTTT. Translating it yields CASSFRRTPDTQYF.

V is TRBV13 and J is TRBJ1-1; D gene ambiguous. Deletions cut 0 bases from V and 0 bases from J, with 11 bases between. The germline gives CDR1 PRHDT, CDR2 FYEKMQ (reference sequence). The CDR3 has 16 residues. CDR3 region: CASSLGGWRMNTEAFF. The DNA of the CDR3 is TGTGCCAGCAGCTTAGGGGGCTGGAGGATGAACACTGAAGCTTTCTTT. Full variable domain (rest looked up from reference TRBV13 and TRBJ1-1): AAGVIQSPRHLIKEKRETATLKCYPIPRHDTVYWYQQGPGQDPQFLISFYEKMQSDKGSIPDRFSAQQFSDYHSELNMSSLELGDSALYFCASSLGGWRMNTEAFFGQGTRLTVV.

This sequence joins TRBV30 and TRBJ2-2; D is possibly TRBD1 (6 bases). The CDR3 is 15 amino acids. Looked up from germline, CDR1 is GTSNPN and CDR2 is SVGIG (reference sequence). Trimming pared 1 base from V and 6 bases from J, leaving 15 bases between. The DNA for the CDR3 is TGTGCCTGGAGTGAACAGGGTAGCGATCCCGGGGAGCTGTTTTTT. Amino acid sequence: CAWSEQGSDPGELFF. The variable domain in full, with the rest retrieved from reference TRBV30 and TRBJ2-2, is SQTIHQWPATLVQPVGSPLSLECTVEGTSNPNLYWYRQAAGRGLQLLFYSVGIGQISSEVPQNLSASRPQDRQFILSSKKLLLSDSGFYLCAWSEQGSDPGELFFGEGSRLTVL.

The chain links TRBV11-2 to TRBJ1-5; 7 bases are shared with TRBD1. Germline-derived CDR1 and CDR2 are SGHAT and FQNNGV. This CDR3 spans 16 amino acids. J lost 2 bases, V lost 0 bases, and 4 bases had no gene match. The CDR3 loop is CASSLDLGQGNQPQHF. The CDR3 bases are TGTGCCAGCAGCTTAGATCTAGGACAGGGCAATCAGCCCCAGCATTTT.

This rearrangement joins TRBV3-1 (or the pseudogene TRBV3-2) to TRBJ2-1; D possibly corresponds to TRBD2 (6 bases). V was clipped by 2 bases and J by 7 bases, with 9 bases between them. CDR3 length equals 13 residues. CDR1 and CDR2 (germline): LGHDT, YNNKEL (reference sequence). The CDR3: CASSQRGGNEQFF. CDR3 nucleotide sequence: TGTGCCAGCAGCCAACGTGGGGGGAATGAGCAGTTCTTC.